This TCR beta chain is drawn from a study of cytomegalovirus exposure and HLA in healthy donors. Study-wide points: Donor immune exposure was known only as CMV serostatus.

The ends were cut back, 6 bases at V and 7 bases at J, with 13 bases in the middle. The CDR3 runs 11 residues. CDR1 DFQATT and CDR2 SNEGSKA come from the germline V gene (reference sequence). PCR primers comprised 60 Vbeta and 13 Jbeta primers. Profiled with immunoSEQ multiplex PCR; TCRdb holds only in-frame clones, not every one. This sample has about 140,000 clones, with approximately 84% found just once. This clone was detected only once. Its antigen is unknown. The chain couples TRBV20-1 to TRBJ2-7, with D perhaps TRBD2 (6 bases). The origin of this receptor is a woman between 40 and 50 years old in good health and CMV-seronegative. Sequencing input: PBMCs. CDR3 sequence reads: CSAQTSWEQYF. The CDR3, as DNA: TGCAGTGCGCAGACTAGTTGGGAGCAGTACTTC.